Sequencing of this T cell receptor (beta chain) was carried out in a study of cytomegalovirus exposure and HLA in healthy donors. Whole-study results and caveats: There were over 150 TCR beta chains listed as cytomegalovirus-associated. Cytomegalovirus status was reportedly diagnosed by the classifier with high sensitivity and specificity. Across HLA loci, a later analysis found differing TCR association rates, with DRB1 most and HLA-C fewest.

The CDR3 has 14 amino acids. Germline CDR1 reads ENHRY; CDR2 reads SYGVKD. J lost 2 bases, V lost 6 bases, and 0 bases had no gene match. Regarding this clone: Its antigen is undetermined.

Amplification used 60 Vbeta primers and 13 Jbeta primers. The protocol was immunoSEQ multiplex PCR, while the TCRdb copy is restricted to in-frame clones and leaves out a portion. Of approximately 130,000 clones in the sample, approximately 80% were seen once. Sequencing was carried out using PBMCs. The TCR was taken from a man aged 50-59 years in good health and CMV-seronegative. The genes are TRBV10-3 and TRBJ1-3; 11 nucleotides line up with TRBD1. CDR3 loop: CAIRGQGAGNTIYF. As DNA, the CDR3 is TGTGCCATCAGGGGACAGGGGGCTGGAAACACCATATATTTT.